This T cell receptor beta chain was sequenced for a study of regulatory T cells in long-lasting Graves disease. Points from the study as a whole: Compared with new cases, persistent Graves' patients showed reduced TCR diversity. Repertoires from persistent disease leaned toward TRBV28, TRBJ1-2 and TRBJ2-5.

Note on this clonotype: What it binds is not known.

Time point here: persistent/refractory GD, antithyroid drugs over 5 years with positive TRAb. PBMC-extracted RNA yielded the TCR library. In germline, CDR1 is SNHLY, CDR2 FYNNEI. Trimming removed 5 bases at V and 3 bases at J, with 17 bases between. This CDR3 region has 16 residues. Building the TCR beta libraries relied on iRepertoire HTBI primers, and CDR3 regions underwent Arm-PCR. MiXCR was run by TCRdb on the multiplex PCR reads, yielding one entry per CDR3 protein. The sample yields about 460,000 distinct CDR3 sequences, about 22% seen once. This TCR derives from a female donor with Graves disease. The chain couples TRBV2 to TRBJ1-3; D remains ambiguous. The sample here was peripheral blood mononuclear cells (PBMCs), taken when the disease was refractory, from a patient treated with antithyroid drugs. The CDR3 DNA follows: TGTGCCAGCAGTCTCTCGACAACCGCGTTTGGAAACACCATATATTTT. Its translation is CASSLSTTAFGNTIYF.